This entry features one T cell receptor beta chain sequence. Its antigen is not known. 5'RACE template switching produced TCR cDNA carrying a universal primer site and UMIs. In TCRdb, the 5' RACE reads were re-called with MiXCR into one record per CDR3 protein. Of 550,000 to 750,000 distinct CDR3 sequences listed, less than 15% are singletons. This sample is part of a study of T cells after yellow fever vaccination. CDR3 length equals 16 residues. The germline V gene has CDR1 SEHNR and CDR2 FQNEAQ (reference sequence). J lost 7 bases, V lost 5 bases, and 12 bases had no gene match. General study results and limits: The secondary response was weaker but peaked faster, day 5 versus 15. A large majority of primary-vaccination clones showed up again after the booster (under 98% CD4, almost 90% CD8). In FACS-sorted repertoires, abundant clonotypes from the bulk population could appear as contaminants.

The sequence was collected from a man aged 25-45 years who received the YFV17D yellow fever vaccine. The chain has TRBV7-9 and TRBJ2-7; 12 nucleotides align to TRBD2. This specimen consisted of PBMCs, obtained on the day of the yellow fever booster vaccination. CDR3 residues: CASSPWTSGILREQYF. The CDR3 coding sequence is TGTGCCAGCAGCCCGTGGACTAGCGGGATCCTACGGGAGCAGTACTTC.